These 28 T cell receptor beta chains were sequenced from one sample in a study of Graves' ophthalmopathy and Graves' hyperthyroidism. TCR beta CDR3 regions were amplified from RNA transcripts. Scientists carried out first-round RT-PCR using HTBI primers and then a second-round multiplex PCR. TCRdb ran MiXCR on the multiplex PCR reads and lists one entry per CDR3 protein. This repertoire shows some 360,000 distinct CDR3 sequences, 15% to 20% found once; its top ten account for roughly 2.3%. Sequenced: peripheral blood. Receptor source: an adult woman with stable Graves' hyperthyroidism.

This clonotype was detected a few times. The chain links TRBV4-3 to TRBJ2-7; TRBD2 is a possible D gene (6 bases). CDR1 is LGHNA, CDR2 YSLEER, per germline. Trimming removed 4 bases from V and 1 base from J, with 11 bases in between. The CDR3 is made up of 14 amino acids. The CDR3 here is CASSLGLTSYEQYF. The CDR3 DNA sequence: TGCGCCAGCAGCCTGGGACTGACTTCCTACGAGCAGTACTTC.

Ten or more counts support this clonotype. One end of the junction does not line up with germline, which may come from a read error. This chain's CDR3 is CASSSGGPNIKYF. Written as DNA, the CDR3 is TGTGCCAGCAGTTCGGGGGGCCCAAACATTAAGTACTTC. This chain joins TRBV12-3 or TRBV12-4 and TRBJ2-4; D possibly corresponds to TRBD2 (7 bases). The CDR3 runs 13 residues.

This clonotype has a single count. The genes are TRBV28 and TRBJ1-1; D possibly corresponds to TRBD1 (6 bases). Germline CDR1 reads MDHEN; CDR2 reads SYDVKM. The CDR3 has 14 amino acids. V was pared by 7 bases and J by 1 base, with 13 bases between. For the CDR3, the DNA is TGTGCCAGCACCCCTGGGGGCGGGAACACTGAAGCTTTCTTT. Residues: CASTPGGGNTEAFF. Full variable domain (rest looked up from reference TRBV28 and TRBJ1-1): DVKVTQSSRYLVKRTGEKVFLECVQDMDHENMFWYRQDPGLGLRLIYFSYDVKMKEKGDIPEGYSVSREKKERFSLILESASTNQTSMYLCASTPGGGNTEAFFGQGTRLTVV.

This clonotype was counted many times. The chain recombines TRBV28 with TRBJ2-7, with a tentative D call TRBD2 (5 bases). Trimming left V 3 bases short and J 5 bases short, with 8 bases between. Germline CDR1 is MDHEN and CDR2 is SYDVKM. This CDR3 comprises 12 residues. The CDR3 spells CASSLDFHEQYF. The CDR3, as DNA: TGTGCCAGCAGTTTGGACTTCCACGAGCAGTACTTC.

This clonotype was seen only a few times. The V and J genes are TRBV20-1 and TRBJ2-3; the D gene is possibly TRBD2 (5 bases). CDR3 length: 14 residues. V was trimmed by 1 base and J by 5 bases, leaving 13 bases between them. Per germline, CDR1 DFQATT and CDR2 SNEGSKA (reference sequence). The CDR3 bases are TGCAGTGCTAGAGCGGCTAGCTTTAAAGATACGCAGTATTTT. Protein sequence: CSARAASFKDTQYF.

This clonotype was observed at least ten times. V and J are TRBV20-1 and TRBJ1-3; D gene ambiguous. The CDR3 covers 11 residues. The germline V gene has CDR1 DFQATT and CDR2 SNEGSKA (reference sequence). Trimming pared 0 bases from V and 5 bases from J, leaving 2 bases between. CDR3 residues: CSARDRNTIYF. In DNA form, the CDR3 reads TGCAGTGCTAGAGATCGAAACACCATATATTTT.

This clonotype was recorded many times. The V gene is TRBV2, the J gene TRBJ1-5; D call uncertain. V was trimmed by 6 bases and J by 6 bases, leaving 21 bases between them. The CDR3 is made up of 16 amino acids. The germline gives CDR1 SNHLY, CDR2 FYNNEI. This CDR3 reads CASSGSRSRKFQPQHF. Here the CDR3 DNA reads TGTGCCAGCAGCGGTTCCCGGTCCCGCAAGTTTCAGCCCCAGCATTTT.

This clonotype was observed many times. The chain has TRBV4-1 and TRBJ2-7; the match to TRBD2 covers 8 bases. This CDR3 is built from 17 residues. Per germline, CDR1 MGHRA and CDR2 YSYEKL. V shed 5 bases and J 0 bases; nucleotides not matched to a gene: 12. CDR3 sequence (DNA): TGCGCCAGCAGCTCGGGGGGGGCCAGCGGGAGCTCCTACGAGCAGTACTTC. Its protein product is CASSSGGASGSSYEQYF.

This clonotype appeared many times. This chain links TRBV28 with TRBJ2-7; 10 nucleotides agree with TRBD2. The CDR3 spans 19 residues. CDR1 MDHEN and CDR2 SYDVKM come from the germline V gene. J gave up 4 bases and V 2 bases, and 17 bases lay outside the gene matches. The CDR3 DNA is TGTGCCAGCAGTTTAGCTGGGACTAGCGTAATAATCGGTGGATACGAGCAGTACTTC. Residues: CASSLAGTSVIIGGYEQYF.

This clonotype was detected many times. V usage is TRBV7-2 and J usage is TRBJ1-2; perhaps TRBD1 as D (6 bases). Germline V gene sequence: CDR1 SGHTA, CDR2 FQGNSA. Trimming removed 0 bases from V and 5 bases from J, with 16 bases in between. This CDR3 comprises 16 residues. The CDR3 DNA is TGTGCCAGCAGCTTAGCCCCCAGGGGCGCTGGGTATGGCTACACCTTC. It is translated as CASSLAPRGAGYGYTF.

This clonotype has at least ten counts. This sequence joins TRBV20-1 and TRBJ2-6, with TRBD2 as a possible D gene (7 bases). The CDR3 runs 15 residues. V lost 5 bases to trimming and J lost 3 bases, with 14 bases between them. The V gene's germline CDR1 is DFQATT and CDR2 SNEGSKA (reference sequence). The CDR3 DNA follows: TGCAGTGCTCCGAAGGGGGACTATGGGGCCAACGTCCTGACTTTC. This gives the protein CSAPKGDYGANVLTF.

This clonotype was recorded at least ten times. The chain uses TRBV28 and TRBJ2-4; no clear D. The germline CDR1 and CDR2 sequences are MDHEN and SYDVKM. Trimming stripped 3 bases from V and 3 bases from J, with 15 bases between. The CDR3 extends over 16 amino acids. CDR3 loop: CASSFGQLLGKNIQYF. The CDR3 DNA reads TGTGCCAGCAGTTTTGGGCAGCTGCTTGGCAAAAACATTCAGTACTTC.

Remarks on this clonotype: Being one base from a much bigger clone, this may be a read error. The chain uses TRBV5-1 and TRBJ2-5, with TRBD2 as a possible D gene (6 bases). Germline CDR1 is SGHRS and CDR2 is YFSETQ. The CDR3 loop spans 14 amino acids. Trimming took 8 bases from V and 5 from J, leaving 19 bases between them. CDR3 protein: CASRTIGILETQYF. CDR3 DNA sequence: TGCGCCAGTAGGACTATCGGGATTCTGGAGACCCAGTACTTC.

This clonotype was counted a few times. V and J are TRBV20-1 and TRBJ2-4; no definite D call. The V gene's germline CDR1 is DFQATT and CDR2 SNEGSKA (reference sequence). The CDR3 has 10 residues. V dropped 6 bases and J dropped 7 bases, with 7 bases sitting between them. The CDR3: CSAGRNIQYF. The CDR3 DNA reads as TGCAGTGCCGGCAGGAACATTCAGTACTTC.

This clonotype appeared many times. This chain uses TRBV4-2 with TRBJ1-1; D uncertain. Germline lookup yields CDR1 LGHNA and CDR2 YNFKEQ. The CDR3 length is 18 residues. Trimming shortened V by 5 bases and J by 3 bases, and 25 bases separated the two germline ends. CDR3 in DNA: TGTGCCAGCAGCGGTAAGGCTTCGGGCAGTCCCGTGGACACTGAAGCTTTCTTT. It encodes CASSGKASGSPVDTEAFF.

This clonotype showed up many times. This chain joins TRBV4-3 and TRBJ1-2, with D maybe TRBD1 (6 bases). This CDR3 is built from 14 residues. V was pared by 1 base and J by 6 bases, with 12 bases between. Germline values: CDR1 LGHNA, CDR2 YSLEER. DNA of the CDR3: TGCGCCAGCAGCCAAGTAGACAGGAGCCATGGCTACACCTTC. This encodes CASSQVDRSHGYTF.

This clonotype was counted ten times or more. The chain has TRBV6-2 or TRBV6-3 and TRBJ2-7; D gene unclear. Germline V lookup: CDR1 MNHEY, CDR2 SVGEGT. With 7 bases removed from V and 3 bases from J, the gap between germline ends came to 13 bases. The CDR3 has 13 residues. CDR3 amino acids: CASNSLRSYEQYF. The CDR3 DNA is TGTGCCAGCAACTCCCTGAGGAGCTACGAGCAGTACTTC.

This clonotype has ten or more counts. CDR3 loop: CASSEGSGRVYEQYF. The CDR3 nucleotides read TGTGCCAGCAGTGAAGGTAGCGGGAGGGTCTACGAGCAGTACTTC. This chain joins TRBV2 and TRBJ2-7, with 11 nucleotides matching TRBD2. This CDR3 contains 15 residues. Germline CDR1 and CDR2: SNHLY and FYNNEI. J lost 3 bases, V lost 1 base, and 2 bases had no gene match.

This clonotype was seen ten or more times. This chain uses TRBV20-1 with TRBJ1-6, with D possibly matching TRBD1 (5 bases). The germline V gene has CDR1 DFQATT and CDR2 SNEGSKA (reference sequence). V lost 0 bases and J 8 bases, leaving 11 bases between the germline ends. This CDR3 has 14 residues. CDR3 sequence reads: CSAREGETDSPLHF. Here the CDR3 DNA reads TGCAGTGCTAGAGAGGGGGAGACGGATTCACCCCTCCACTTT.

This clonotype came up many times. The CDR3 DNA sequence: TGTGCCAGCAGTTACTCAAACCCGCCGGGGACAACCAGGAGGACTGAAGCTTTCTTT. Translation: CASSYSNPPGTTRRTEAFF. V gene TRBV6-2 or TRBV6-3 combines with J gene TRBJ1-1; the D gene is possibly TRBD1 (6 bases). V dropped 0 bases and J dropped 5 bases, with 25 bases sitting between them. The CDR3 contains 19 residues. The germline V gene encodes CDR1 MNHEY and CDR2 SVGEGT.

This clonotype was counted many times. V and J are TRBV2 and TRBJ2-2, with 7 bases matching TRBD1. CDR1 and CDR2 from the germline V gene are SNHLY and FYNNEI. The trim removed 7 bases at V and 1 base at J, leaving 3 bases unmatched. This CDR3 has 14 residues. CDR3 in amino acids: CASTGTVNTGELFF. CDR3 nucleotides: TGTGCCAGCACCGGGACAGTGAACACCGGGGAGCTGTTTTTT.

This rearrangement joins TRBV25-1 to TRBJ2-7; the match to TRBD2 covers 7 bases. Germline V gene data show CDR1 as MGHDK and CDR2 as SYGVNS. CDR3 length: 18 residues. Trimming removed 7 bases from V and 0 bases from J; junction bases left unmatched: 18. As DNA, the CDR3 is TGTGCCAGCACCCCCGGAAAGGATAGCGGGCACAGCTCCTACGAGCAGTACTTC. It codes for CASTPGKDSGHSSYEQYF.

This clonotype was counted ten times or more. The chain links TRBV11-1 to TRBJ2-2; 13 positions agree with TRBD2. V lost 4 bases to trimming and J lost 0 bases; unmatched junction nucleotides: 8. The CDR3 is 19 residues long. Germline-derived CDR1 and CDR2 are SGHAT and FQDESV (reference sequence). CDR3 nucleotide sequence: TGTGCCAGCAGCTCGGGGACTAGCGGGGCGGAACCGAACACCGGGGAGCTGTTTTTT. The encoded protein is CASSSGTSGAEPNTGELFF.

This clonotype came up many times. The chain is built from TRBV27 and TRBJ1-5, with 9 nucleotides matching TRBD1. The germline gives CDR1 MNHEY, CDR2 SMNVEV (reference sequence). The CDR3 runs to 16 residues. Germline trimming cut 4 bases from V and 6 bases from J; bases unmatched to any gene: 10. DNA of the CDR3: TGTGCCAGCAGTTCCCTCCCGGGACAGGGAGGTCAGCCCCAGCATTTT. Translated, it gives CASSSLPGQGGQPQHF.

A note on this clonotype: A read error may account for a junction end that differs from germline. The J gene is TRBJ1-1, the V gene TRBV30, with 7 positions matching TRBD1. The CDR3 is 17 amino acids. CDR1 is GTSNPN and CDR2 is SVGIG in the germline V gene (reference sequence). The CDR3 bases are TGTGCCTGGAGGGGTAAGGACAGGCTAATTTTTTTGGGTGAAGCTTTCTTC. Translation: CAWRGKDRLIFLGEAFF. The entire variable domain, with the rest obtained from reference TRBV30 and TRBJ1-1, is as follows: SQTIHQWPATLVQPVGSPLSLECTVEGTSNPNLYWYRQAAGRGLQLLFYSVGIGQISSEVPQNLSASRPQDRQFILSSKKLLLSDSGFYLCAWRGKDRLIFLGEAFFGQGTRLTVV.

This clonotype came up many times. The V call is TRBV20-1, the J call TRBJ1-1, with unresolved D. This CDR3 is 16 amino acids long. V lost 0 bases, J lost 1 base, and 15 bases lay in between. Germline V lookup: CDR1 DFQATT, CDR2 SNEGSKA (reference sequence). The CDR3 is CSARDQDHRSNTEAFF. CDR3 coding DNA: TGCAGTGCTAGAGATCAGGATCACAGATCGAACACTGAAGCTTTCTTT.

V gene TRBV28 combines with J gene TRBJ2-7; D gene unclear. Germline CDR1 MDHEN, CDR2 SYDVKM. Between the trimmed V and J ends, which lost 10 bases and 0 bases, there was a span of 7 bases. The CDR3 covers 11 residues. Here the CDR3 DNA reads TGTGCCACACAGTACTCCTACGAGCAGTACGTC. Protein: CATQYSYEQYV.

This clonotype occurred many times. The rearrangement uses TRBV25-1 and TRBJ2-5; maybe TRBD1 (6 bases). Germline values: CDR1 MGHDK, CDR2 SYGVNS. V was cut by 2 bases and J by 5 bases, with 15 bases left in between. The CDR3 contains 15 residues. CDR3 coding DNA: TGTGCCAGCAGTGAAGCTCTAGCAGGGGCGGAGACCCAGTACTTC. Translation gives CASSEALAGAETQYF.